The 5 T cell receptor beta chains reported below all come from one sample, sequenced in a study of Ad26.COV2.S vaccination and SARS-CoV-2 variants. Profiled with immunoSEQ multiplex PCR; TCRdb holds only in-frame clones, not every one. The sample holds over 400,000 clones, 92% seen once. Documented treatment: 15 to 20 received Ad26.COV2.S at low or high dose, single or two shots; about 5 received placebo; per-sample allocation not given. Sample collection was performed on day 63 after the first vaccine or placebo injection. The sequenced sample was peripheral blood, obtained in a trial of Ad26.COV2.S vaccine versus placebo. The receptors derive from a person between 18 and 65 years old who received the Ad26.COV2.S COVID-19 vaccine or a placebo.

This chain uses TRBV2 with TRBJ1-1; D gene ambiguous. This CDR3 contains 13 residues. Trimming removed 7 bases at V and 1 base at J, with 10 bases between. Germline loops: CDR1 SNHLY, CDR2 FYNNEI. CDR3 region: CASIGPWNTEAFF. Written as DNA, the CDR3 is TGTGCCAGCATTGGACCCTGGAACACTGAAGCTTTCTTT.

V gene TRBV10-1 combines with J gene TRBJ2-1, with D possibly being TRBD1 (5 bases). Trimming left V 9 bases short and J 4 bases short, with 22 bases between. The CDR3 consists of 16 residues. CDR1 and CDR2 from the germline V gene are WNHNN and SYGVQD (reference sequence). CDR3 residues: CARGVGRALLYNEQFF. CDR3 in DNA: TGCGCCAGGGGCGTCGGCAGGGCCCTGTTGTACAATGAGCAGTTCTTC.

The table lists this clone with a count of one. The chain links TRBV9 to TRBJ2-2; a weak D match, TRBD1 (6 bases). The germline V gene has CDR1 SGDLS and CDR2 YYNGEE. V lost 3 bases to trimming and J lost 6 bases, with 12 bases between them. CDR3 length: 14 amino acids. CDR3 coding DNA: TGTGCCAGCAGCGGACAGGTGGAGTCCGGGGAGCTGTTTTTT. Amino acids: CASSGQVESGELFF.

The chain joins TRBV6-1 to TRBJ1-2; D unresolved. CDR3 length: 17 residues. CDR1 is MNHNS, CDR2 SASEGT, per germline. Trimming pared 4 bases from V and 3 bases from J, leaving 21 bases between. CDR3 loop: CASSASTAPYGDYGYTF. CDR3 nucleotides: TGTGCCAGCAGTGCCTCTACTGCCCCTTATGGGGACTATGGCTACACCTTC.

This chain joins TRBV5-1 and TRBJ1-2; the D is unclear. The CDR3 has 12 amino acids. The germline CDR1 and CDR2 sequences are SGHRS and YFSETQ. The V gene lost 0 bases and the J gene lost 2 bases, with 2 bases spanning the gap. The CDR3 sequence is CASSLANYGYTF. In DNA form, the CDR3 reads TGCGCCAGCAGCTTGGCAAACTATGGCTACACCTTC. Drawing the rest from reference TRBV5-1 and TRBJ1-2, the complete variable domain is KAGVTQTPRYLIKTRGQQVTLSCSPISGHRSVSWYQQTPGQGLQFLFEYFSETQRNKGNFPGRFSGRQFSNSRSEMNVSTLELGDSALYLCASSLANYGYTFGSGTRLTVV.